This T cell receptor beta chain was documented in a study of T cell changes during pregnancy in multiple sclerosis. Trimming pared 5 bases from V and 5 bases from J, leaving 18 bases between. CDR1 is SGHTA and CDR2 is FQGTGA in the germline V gene. The length of the CDR3 is 16 residues. Only in-frame clones appear in the TCRdb table, and some are missing; sequencing was by immunoSEQ multiplex PCR. The sample has around 72,000 clones; 90% to 95% are singletons. The TCR originated in a female donor in good health, enrolled as a control in a pregnancy study. This specimen consisted of peripheral blood, obtained in the second trimester of pregnancy. The chain links TRBV7-3 to TRBJ2-2; perhaps TRBD1 as D (6 bases). The CDR3 is CASSRPVGQSTGELFF. In DNA form, the CDR3 reads TGTGCCAGCAGCCGCCCTGTCGGACAGTCAACCGGGGAGCTGTTTTTT.